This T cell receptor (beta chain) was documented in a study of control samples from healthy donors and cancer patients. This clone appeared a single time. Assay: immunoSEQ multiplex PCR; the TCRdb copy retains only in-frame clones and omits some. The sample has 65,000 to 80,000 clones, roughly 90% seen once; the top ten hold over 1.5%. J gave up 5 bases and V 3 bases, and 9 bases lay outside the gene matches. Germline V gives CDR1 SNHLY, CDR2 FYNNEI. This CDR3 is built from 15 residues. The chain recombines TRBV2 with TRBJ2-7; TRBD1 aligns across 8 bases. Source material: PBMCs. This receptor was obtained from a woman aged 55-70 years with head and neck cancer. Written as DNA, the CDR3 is TGTGCCAGCAGTGATCGGAGACAGGGGAAAAACGAGCAGTACTTC. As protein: CASSDRRQGKNEQYF.